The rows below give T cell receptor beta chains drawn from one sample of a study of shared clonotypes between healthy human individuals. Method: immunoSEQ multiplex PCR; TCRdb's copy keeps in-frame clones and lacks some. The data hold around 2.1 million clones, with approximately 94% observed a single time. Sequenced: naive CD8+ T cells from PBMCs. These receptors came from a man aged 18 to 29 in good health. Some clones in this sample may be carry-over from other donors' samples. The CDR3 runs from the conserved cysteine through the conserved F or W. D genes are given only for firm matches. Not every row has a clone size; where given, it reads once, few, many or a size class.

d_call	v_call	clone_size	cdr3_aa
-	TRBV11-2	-	CASSSDRDSSYEQYF
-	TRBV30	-	CAWSQGLANSPLHF
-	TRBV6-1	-	CASSDLYLLYNEKLFF
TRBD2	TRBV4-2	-	CASSQVTVAGYREKYNEQFF
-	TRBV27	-	CASSLSAGYEQYF
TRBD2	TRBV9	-	CASSVAAGVNTGELFF
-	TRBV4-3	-	CASSQDGFYNEQFF
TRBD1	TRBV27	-	CASSSTGEEKLFF
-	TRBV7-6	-	CASSSVNTEAFF
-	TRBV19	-	CASSISQNNEQYF
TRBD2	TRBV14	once	CASSQGLAGAYEQYF
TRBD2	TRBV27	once	CASSFRAGMSYNEQFF
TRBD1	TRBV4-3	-	CASSQARQGPRGETQYF
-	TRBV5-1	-	CASSWTAYNSPLHF
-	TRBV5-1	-	CASSEGRGWTEAFF
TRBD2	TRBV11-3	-	CASSQRGYNEQFF
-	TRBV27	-	CASSPSNGVVSYEQYF
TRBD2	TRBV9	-	CASSLSGRVADTQYF
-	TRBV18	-	CASSNHNRDEQYF
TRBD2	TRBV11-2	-	CASWGLAARDEQFF
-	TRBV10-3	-	CAIRSFSGVSGNTIYF
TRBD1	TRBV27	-	CASSHLSVSGGYYEQYF
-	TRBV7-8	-	CASSLVTGYSLEQYF
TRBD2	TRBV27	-	CASSASLAGGQETQYF
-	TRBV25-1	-	CASSEDLSSYNEQFF
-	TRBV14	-	CASEWWAYEQYF
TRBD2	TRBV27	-	CASSSSGAVSYEQYF
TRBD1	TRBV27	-	CAIRTGMNEQYF
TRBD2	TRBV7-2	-	CASSLRGTGGTYEQYF
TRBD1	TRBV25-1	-	CASRDDDRGGIYGYTF
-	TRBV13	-	CASSPRQVGTYNEQFF
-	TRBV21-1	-	CASRDSSNEQFF
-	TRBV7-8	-	CASSLGGGYEQYF
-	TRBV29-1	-	CSVRGLPNIYNEQFF
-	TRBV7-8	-	CASSSDSNEKLFF
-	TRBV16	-	CASSQSRNLNYGYTF
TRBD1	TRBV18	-	CASSPLDRGYEQYF
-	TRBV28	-	CASSFYSGYEQYF
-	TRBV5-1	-	CASSGNLDSGELFF
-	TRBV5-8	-	CASRRAYSPKDEQYF
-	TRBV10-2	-	CATQGASSYNEQFF
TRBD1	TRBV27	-	CASSLTWAGGREKLFF
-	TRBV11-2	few	CASSVRTDSYEQYF
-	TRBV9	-	CASNPGNNEQFF
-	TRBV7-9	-	CASSLEGGAWTDTQYF
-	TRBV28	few	CASTAYAGLNTEAFF
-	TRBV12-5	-	CASGFVAGIRSQPQHF
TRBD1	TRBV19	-	CASSIWDRGSNEQFF
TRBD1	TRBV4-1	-	CASSVGQGNSPLHF